One and the same sample provided the 16 T cell receptor beta chains below, sequenced in a study of blood T cell repertoires in COVID-19. The repertoire was sequenced with immunoSEQ multiplex PCR; TCRdb's copy has only in-frame clones and lacks some. The sample lists over 250,000 clones, 75% to 85% seen once, with 5.1% in the top ten. Sequences were obtained from peripheral blood. These receptors were collected from a man aged 45-65 years with active or convalescent COVID-19.

The chain uses TRBV9 and TRBJ2-1; 8 bases agree with TRBD2. The CDR3 totals 16 residues. Germline CDR1 is SGDLS and CDR2 is YYNGEE. V was clipped by 1 base and J by 8 bases; unmatched bases: 11. The CDR3 nucleotides are TGTGCCAGCAGCGTATCGGTCAGGACTAGCCCCGATGAGCAGTTCTTC. Protein sequence: CASSVSVRTSPDEQFF.

The rearrangement joins TRBV24-1 to TRBJ2-5; D is perhaps TRBD2 (6 bases). The germline V gene encodes CDR1 KGHDR and CDR2 SFDVKD. The CDR3 length is 15 residues. V was clipped by 4 bases and J by 5 bases, with 16 bases between them. For the CDR3, the DNA is TGTGCCACCAGTGACGACGCCTGGGGGAGGGAGACCCAGTACTTC. Its translation: CATSDDAWGRETQYF.

This clone has only a few counts. The chain links TRBV6-2 or TRBV6-3 to TRBJ2-2, with D perhaps matching TRBD2 (6 bases). Trimming cost V 0 bases and J 6 bases, with 11 bases left between them. The CDR3 is 15 amino acids. CDR1 MNHEY and CDR2 SVGEGT come from the germline V gene. CDR3 in amino acids: CASSYSSEGAGELFF. The DNA for the CDR3 is TGTGCCAGCAGTTACTCCTCGGAGGGCGCCGGGGAGCTGTTTTTT.

This clone was recorded a few times. This chain links TRBV30 with TRBJ2-6, with 7 bases lining up with TRBD1. Germline V gene data show CDR1 as GTSNPN and CDR2 as SVGIG (reference sequence). CDR3 length equals 15 residues. V shed 1 base and J 0 bases; nucleotides not matched to a gene: 0. CDR3 sequence reads: CAWSGQGSGANVLTF. The CDR3 nucleotides read TGTGCCTGGAGTGGACAGGGCTCTGGGGCCAACGTCCTGACTTTC. The entire variable domain, with the rest obtained from reference TRBV30 and TRBJ2-6, is as follows: SQTIHQWPATLVQPVGSPLSLECTVEGTSNPNLYWYRQAAGRGLQLLFYSVGIGQISSEVPQNLSASRPQDRQFILSSKKLLLSDSGFYLCAWSGQGSGANVLTFGAGSRLTVL.

V gene TRBV9 combines with J gene TRBJ1-3, with 10 positions matching TRBD1. CDR1 and CDR2 (germline): SGDLS, YYNGEE. V dropped 3 bases and J dropped 3; count of bases not matched to a gene: 9. The CDR3 is made up of 17 amino acids. CDR3: CASSDRDRGISGNTIYF. CDR3 coding DNA: TGTGCCAGCAGCGACCGGGACAGGGGAATTAGTGGAAACACCATATATTTT. Complete variable domain (other parts from reference TRBV9 and TRBJ1-3): DSGVTQTPKHLITATGQRVTLRCSPRSGDLSVYWYQQSLDQGLQFLIQYYNGEERAKGNILERFSAQQFPDLHSELNLSSLELGDSALYFCASSDRDRGISGNTIYFGEGSWLTVV.

This clone has just a few counts. The rearrangement links TRBV28 to TRBJ2-2; no definite D call. The CDR3 spans 13 residues. With 7 bases removed from V and 4 bases from J, the gap between germline ends came to 10 bases. CDR1 is MDHEN and CDR2 is SYDVKM in the germline V gene. The CDR3 DNA sequence: TGTGCCAGCAAGTCGCGCGCCACCGGGGAGCTGTTTTTT. Translation gives CASKSRATGELFF.

The chain employs TRBV5-1 and TRBJ2-7; weak D call: TRBD1 (6 bases). CDR1 SGHRS and CDR2 YFSETQ come from the germline V gene. Trimming shortened V by 4 bases and J by 5 bases, and 10 bases separated the two germline ends. The CDR3 extends over 12 amino acids. The CDR3: CASSVQGNEQYF. CDR3 in DNA: TGCGCCAGCAGCGTTCAGGGGAACGAGCAGTACTTC. The full variable domain, in which reference TRBV5-1 and TRBJ2-7 provide the parts outside the CDR3, is KAGVTQTPRYLIKTRGQQVTLSCSPISGHRSVSWYQQTPGQGLQFLFEYFSETQRNKGNFPGRFSGRQFSNSRSEMNVSTLELGDSALYLCASSVQGNEQYFGPGTRLTVT.

This clone was observed a handful of times. V gene TRBV4-2 combines with J gene TRBJ2-7; TRBD2 is a possible D gene (5 bases). Germline V gene sequence: CDR1 LGHNA, CDR2 YNFKEQ. The CDR3 runs 17 residues. V was trimmed by 0 bases and J by 2 bases, leaving 17 bases between them. CDR3 residues: CASSQDGYRLATYEQYF. Written as DNA, the CDR3 is TGTGCCAGCAGCCAAGATGGTTATCGGCTAGCAACCTACGAGCAGTACTTC.

The rearrangement uses TRBV5-1 and TRBJ1-1; D gene unclear. CDR3 size: 14 residues. Trimming left V 6 bases short and J 4 bases short, with 16 bases between. In germline, CDR1 is SGHRS, CDR2 YFSETQ. CDR3 sequence reads: CASTAREAGTEAFF. CDR3 bases: TGCGCCAGCACGGCGAGGGAGGCTGGCACTGAAGCTTTCTTT.

The chain combines TRBV3-1 (or the pseudogene TRBV3-2) with TRBJ2-1, with a tentative D call TRBD2 (6 bases). With 5 bases removed from V and 0 bases from J, the gap between germline ends came to 11 bases. This CDR3 has 15 amino acids. Per the germline V gene, CDR1 is LGHDT and CDR2 is YNNKEL (reference sequence). DNA for the CDR3: TGTGCCAGCAGCACCGGGACTTACTCCTACAATGAGCAGTTCTTC. Translation: CASSTGTYSYNEQFF.

This clone was found once. CDR3 sequence (DNA): TGTGCCAGCAGGTGGACAGGGAGAGGGAACACTGAAGCTTTCTTT. Translated: CASRWTGRGNTEAFF. The chain employs TRBV27 and TRBJ1-1; 8 bases align to TRBD1. J gave up 1 base and V 6 bases, and 7 bases lay outside the gene matches. CDR1 is MNHEY, CDR2 SMNVEV, per germline (reference sequence). The CDR3 has 15 amino acids.

The J gene is TRBJ1-1, the V gene TRBV6-5; 8 nucleotides match TRBD1. V was pared by 6 bases and J by 11 bases, with 5 bases of the junction left unmatched. CDR3 length: 11 amino acids. Per germline, CDR1 MNHEY and CDR2 SVGAGI. The CDR3 spells CASSRDRSAFF. The DNA for the CDR3 is TGTGCCAGCAGCAGGGACAGGTCGGCTTTCTTT.

The rearrangement uses TRBV5-4 and TRBJ2-2, with TRBD2 identical over 12 bases. V was pared by 4 bases and J by 3 bases, with 1 base of the junction left unmatched. Germline V gene data show CDR1 as SGHNT and CDR2 as YYREEE (reference sequence). This CDR3 region has 15 residues. The CDR3 nucleotides are TGTGCCAGCAGCCGGACTAGCGGGGACACCGGGGAGCTGTTTTTT. It encodes CASSRTSGDTGELFF. The whole variable domain, remainder taken from reference TRBV5-4 and TRBJ2-2, is ETGVTQSPTHLIKTRGQQVTLRCSSQSGHNTVSWYQQALGQGPQFIFQYYREEENGRGNFPPRFSGLQFPNYSSELNVNALELDDSALYLCASSRTSGDTGELFFGEGSRLTVL.

The chain combines TRBV30 with TRBJ1-1; TRBD1 matches at 7 bases. With V trimmed by 7 bases and J by 0 bases, 5 bases remained unmatched. Germline V lookup: CDR1 GTSNPN, CDR2 SVGIG (reference sequence). The CDR3 consists of 13 residues. The CDR3 here is CAYGQGVNTEAFF. The CDR3 nucleotides are TGTGCCTACGGTCAGGGGGTGAACACTGAAGCTTTCTTT.

This rearrangement joins TRBV30 to TRBJ1-1; D perhaps matches TRBD1 (5 bases). Germline CDR1 is GTSNPN and CDR2 is SVGIG (reference sequence). V was shortened by 3 bases and J by 2 bases, with 7 bases between the two germline ends. This CDR3 spans 12 amino acids. Written as DNA, the CDR3 is TGTGCCTGGAGGACAGATAACACTGAAGCTTTCTTT. This sequence encodes CAWRTDNTEAFF.

J is TRBJ2-1 and V is TRBV28; 7 bases map to TRBD2. Germline CDR1 reads MDHEN; CDR2 reads SYDVKM. This CDR3 is built from 15 residues. V shed 5 bases, J shed 4 bases, and the junction held 8 bases outside the gene matches. CDR3 region: CASSPPASGYNEQFF. DNA for the CDR3: TGTGCCAGCAGTCCCCCCGCTAGCGGATACAATGAGCAGTTCTTC.